These 18 T cell receptor beta chains came from one sample sequenced in a study of blood T cell repertoires in COVID-19. Method: immunoSEQ multiplex PCR; TCRdb's copy keeps in-frame clones and lacks some. The data show around 400,000 clones, roughly four fifths seen once. Sequenced input: PBMCs or T cells enriched from blood (not recorded which). The receptor source for this set is a woman aged 45 to 65 who had recovered from COVID-19.

The chain combines TRBV19 with TRBJ1-2; 7 bases agree with TRBD1. CDR3 length: 12 amino acids. The J segment lost 3 bases and the V segment lost 7 bases, leaving 2 bases of the junction unmatched. Germline values: CDR1 LNHDA, CDR2 SQIVND (reference sequence). CDR3: CASTDRDYGYTF. The CDR3 DNA reads as TGTGCCAGTACAGACAGGGACTATGGCTACACCTTC.

This chain uses TRBV7-9 with TRBJ1-4; D perhaps matches TRBD1 (5 bases). The CDR3 covers 13 residues. Trimming shortened V by 1 base and J by 7 bases, and 7 bases separated the two germline ends. Per germline, CDR1 SEHNR and CDR2 FQNEAQ (reference sequence). This chain's CDR3 is CASSLVGGEKLFF. CDR3 nucleotide sequence: TGTGCCAGCAGCTTAGTGGGGGGTGAAAAACTGTTTTTT.

The chain combines TRBV20-1 with TRBJ1-1; no definite D call. CDR3 length: 11 residues. V was cut by 0 bases and J by 5 bases, with 4 bases left in between. CDR1 and CDR2 from the germline V gene are DFQATT and SNEGSKA (reference sequence). CDR3 region: CSARDYTEAFF. The CDR3 DNA is TGCAGTGCTAGAGATTATACTGAAGCTTTCTTT.

The rearrangement joins TRBV2 to TRBJ2-5; 11 bases agree with TRBD1. The germline V gene encodes CDR1 SNHLY and CDR2 FYNNEI. The CDR3 sequence is 15 residues long. The V gene end was trimmed by 6 bases and the J gene end by 4 bases; junction bases not matched to a gene: 7. CDR3 protein: CASSAGTGGRETQYF. The CDR3 DNA is TGTGCCAGCAGCGCAGGGACAGGGGGTCGAGAGACCCAGTACTTC.

This clone has only one observation. This rearrangement joins TRBV30 to TRBJ2-3; 7 bases are a match to TRBD1. CDR1 is GTSNPN, CDR2 SVGIG, per germline (reference sequence). Trimming took 1 base from V and 1 from J; bases not matched to a gene: 11. This CDR3 spans 17 amino acids. The CDR3 coding sequence is TGTGCCTGGAGTGCACTCAGGGGGTCCCTCCGCACAGATACGCAGTATTTT. Its protein is CAWSALRGSLRTDTQYF.

This clone has just one count. The chain recombines TRBV19 with TRBJ2-7; TRBD2 is a possible D gene (7 bases). Germline-derived CDR1 and CDR2 are LNHDA and SQIVND (reference sequence). CDR3 length: 16 residues. V was shortened by 7 bases and J by 2 bases, with 21 bases between the two germline ends. CDR3 DNA: TGTGCCAGTACTCAAGGGGGGGGCGGCAGGCCCTACGAGCAGTACTTC. Protein sequence: CASTQGGGGRPYEQYF.

The chain carries TRBV6-1 and TRBJ1-4, with 7 bases aligning to TRBD1. Germline V lookup: CDR1 MNHNS, CDR2 SASEGT. Unmatched junction bases numbered 8, after V lost 2 bases and J lost 8 bases. This CDR3 contains 15 residues. This CDR3 reads CASSEPQGVSEKLFF. CDR3 nucleotides: TGTGCCAGCAGTGAACCCCAGGGGGTTTCCGAAAAACTGTTTTTT.

The chain is built from TRBV12-3 or TRBV12-4 and TRBJ1-1, with TRBD1 matching over 8 bases. The junction had 4 bases not matched to a gene; V was cut back by 8 bases and J by 8 bases. The CDR3 is 11 residues long. The CDR3 loop reads CASGRTGEAFF. Written as DNA, the CDR3 is TGTGCCAGCGGAAGGACAGGGGAAGCTTTCTTT.

V is TRBV7-2 and J is TRBJ1-5; D is uncertain. V lost 5 bases and J 0 bases, leaving 14 bases between the germline ends. Per germline, CDR1 SGHTA and CDR2 FQGNSA. This CDR3 has 16 amino acids. The CDR3 spells CASSPIHRDSNQPQHF. CDR3 in DNA: TGTGCCAGCAGCCCTATTCACCGGGATAGCAATCAGCCCCAGCATTTT.

The chain employs TRBV27 and TRBJ1-1; D is unclear. The germline gives CDR1 MNHEY, CDR2 SMNVEV (reference sequence). The CDR3 runs 15 residues. With 3 bases removed from V and 2 bases from J, the gap between germline ends came to 13 bases. CDR3 sequence: CASSLGPGLNTEAFF. CDR3 coding DNA: TGTGCCAGCAGTTTGGGTCCAGGCTTAAACACTGAAGCTTTCTTT.

The CDR3 loop reads CAWRDRPAEAFF. The CDR3 DNA reads as TGTGCCTGGAGGGACAGACCAGCTGAAGCTTTCTTT. The chain uses TRBV30 and TRBJ1-1, with D perhaps TRBD1 (6 bases). The V gene's germline CDR1 is GTSNPN and CDR2 SVGIG (reference sequence). This CDR3 is built from 12 residues. V was pared by 3 bases and J by 6 bases, with 11 bases between.

The J gene is TRBJ1-4, the V gene TRBV6-2 or TRBV6-3; 8 bases agree with TRBD1. Germline loops: CDR1 MNHEY, CDR2 SVGEGT. CDR3 size: 14 residues. The V and J ends lost 2 bases and 10 bases, in that order; junction bases with no gene match: 6. CDR3 region: CASSYADREVKLFF. The CDR3 DNA follows: TGTGCCAGCAGTTACGCGGACAGGGAAGTAAAACTGTTTTTT.

CDR3 nucleotide sequence: TGTGCCAGCAGCTTGGAAACGGGCAATGAGCAGTTCTTC. Translated: CASSLETGNEQFF. The rearrangement uses TRBV5-8 and TRBJ2-1; unclear D gene. The CDR3 spans 13 residues. CDR1 and CDR2 from the germline V gene are SGHTS and YDEGEE. V dropped 0 bases and J dropped 6 bases, with 7 bases sitting between them.

The chain couples TRBV11-2 to TRBJ2-7, with TRBD1 identical over 8 bases. This CDR3 is 13 amino acids long. V trimming: 6 bases; J trimming: 2 bases; junction bases outside the gene matches: 3. Per germline, CDR1 SGHAT and CDR2 FQNNGV. CDR3 DNA sequence: TGTGCCAGCAGGCGGACAGGGACCTACGAGCAGTACTTC. Protein product: CASRRTGTYEQYF.

The chain uses TRBV5-8 and TRBJ1-1; D unclear. The CDR3 covers 13 residues. Germline V CDR1 and CDR2: SGHTS, YDEGEE. V gave up 6 bases and J gave up 1 base, with 10 bases separating them. The CDR3, as DNA: TGTGCCAGCATAAGGCGGCAGAACACTGAAGCTTTCTTT. It encodes CASIRRQNTEAFF.

The genes are TRBV19 and TRBJ1-6; D call uncertain. Per germline, CDR1 LNHDA and CDR2 SQIVND (reference sequence). CDR3 length: 15 residues. The V end was cut by 5 bases, the J end by 7 bases, with 15 bases between. The CDR3, as DNA: TGTGCCAGTAGTGCAGGCACACTGATAAATTCACCCCTCCACTTT. It codes for CASSAGTLINSPLHF.

The CDR3 sequence is CASSQDLGDSSPLHF. The CDR3 nucleotides are TGTGCCAGCAGCCAAGATTTAGGGGATAGTTCACCCCTCCACTTT. This rearrangement joins TRBV4-2 to TRBJ1-6; the D gene is possibly TRBD1 (5 bases). CDR3 length equals 15 residues. CDR1 is LGHNA and CDR2 is YNFKEQ in the germline V gene. Trimming removed 0 bases at V and 9 bases at J, with 12 bases between.

This clone was counted a single time. This sequence joins TRBV5-6 and TRBJ2-7; TRBD2 is a possible D gene (5 bases). Germline V gene data show CDR1 as SGHDT and CDR2 as YYEEEE. This CDR3 is built from 14 residues. V was pared by 3 bases and J by 7 bases, with 17 bases between. CDR3 protein: CASSWVGRSGEQYF. The CDR3 DNA is TGTGCCAGCAGCTGGGTTGGAAGATCGGGGGAGCAGTACTTC.